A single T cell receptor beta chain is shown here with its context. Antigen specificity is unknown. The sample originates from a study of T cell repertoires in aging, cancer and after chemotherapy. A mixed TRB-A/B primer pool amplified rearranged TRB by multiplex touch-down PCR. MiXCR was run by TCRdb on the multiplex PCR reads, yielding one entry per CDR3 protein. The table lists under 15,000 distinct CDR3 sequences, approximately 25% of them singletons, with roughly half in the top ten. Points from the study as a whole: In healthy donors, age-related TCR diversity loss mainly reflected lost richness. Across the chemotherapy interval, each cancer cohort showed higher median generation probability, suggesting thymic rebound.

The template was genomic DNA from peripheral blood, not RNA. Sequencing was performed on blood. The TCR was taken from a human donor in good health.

The CDR3 sequence: CASSQDYYPDLYEQYF. The CDR3, as DNA: TGCGCCAGCAGCCAAGATTATTACCCGGACCTTTACGAGCAGTACTTC. The chain employs TRBV4-3 and TRBJ2-7, with D unresolved. The germline V and J ends were trimmed by 0 bases and 4 bases, with 16 bases remaining between them. The germline gives CDR1 LGHNA, CDR2 YSLEER. The CDR3 has 16 amino acids.